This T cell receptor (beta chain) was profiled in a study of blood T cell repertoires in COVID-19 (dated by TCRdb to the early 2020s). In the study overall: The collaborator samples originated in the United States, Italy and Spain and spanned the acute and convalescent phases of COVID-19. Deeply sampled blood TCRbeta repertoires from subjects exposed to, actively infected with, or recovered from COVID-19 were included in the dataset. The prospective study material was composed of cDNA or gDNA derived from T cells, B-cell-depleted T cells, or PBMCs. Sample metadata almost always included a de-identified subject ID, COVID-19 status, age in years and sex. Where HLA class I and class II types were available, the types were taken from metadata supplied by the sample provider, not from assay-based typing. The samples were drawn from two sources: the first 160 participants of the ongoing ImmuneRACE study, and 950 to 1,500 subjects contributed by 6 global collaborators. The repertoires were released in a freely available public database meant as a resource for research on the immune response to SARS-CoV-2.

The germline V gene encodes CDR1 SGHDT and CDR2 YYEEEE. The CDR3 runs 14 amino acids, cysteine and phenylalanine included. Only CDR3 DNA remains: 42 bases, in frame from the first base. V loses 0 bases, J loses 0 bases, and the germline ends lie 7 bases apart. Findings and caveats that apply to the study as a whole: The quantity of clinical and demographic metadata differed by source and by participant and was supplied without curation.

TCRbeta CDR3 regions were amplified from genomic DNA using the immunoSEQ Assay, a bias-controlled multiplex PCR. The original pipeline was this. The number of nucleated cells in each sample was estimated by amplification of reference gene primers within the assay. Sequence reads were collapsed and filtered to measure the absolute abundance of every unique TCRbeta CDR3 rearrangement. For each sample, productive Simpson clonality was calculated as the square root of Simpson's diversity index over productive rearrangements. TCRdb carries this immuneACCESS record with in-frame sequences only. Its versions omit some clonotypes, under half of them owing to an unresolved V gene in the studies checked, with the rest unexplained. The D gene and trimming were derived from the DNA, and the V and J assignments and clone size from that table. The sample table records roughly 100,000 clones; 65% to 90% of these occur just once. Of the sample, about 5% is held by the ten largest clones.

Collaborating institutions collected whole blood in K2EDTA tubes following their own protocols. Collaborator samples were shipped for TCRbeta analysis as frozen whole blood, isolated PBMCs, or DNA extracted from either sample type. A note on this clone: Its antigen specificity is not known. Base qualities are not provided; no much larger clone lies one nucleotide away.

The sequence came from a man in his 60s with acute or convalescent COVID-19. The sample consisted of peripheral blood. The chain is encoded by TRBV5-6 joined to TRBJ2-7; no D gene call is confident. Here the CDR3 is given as CASSLAYSSYEQYF. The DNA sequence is TGTGCCAGCAGCTTGGCTTATAGCTCCTACGAGCAGTACTTC. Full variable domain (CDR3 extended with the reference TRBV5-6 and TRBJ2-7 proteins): DAGVTQSPTHLIKTRGQQVTLRCSPKSGHDTVSWYQQALGQGPQFIFQYYEEEERQRGNFPDRFSGHQFPNYSSELNVNALLLGDSALYLCASSLAYSSYEQYFGPGTRLTVT.